The source of this T cell receptor beta chain is a study of blood T cell repertoires in COVID-19. Overall study: Collection of acute and convalescent COVID-19 samples took place in the United States, Italy and Spain. The analysed material was cDNA or gDNA that came from T cells, B-cell-depleted T cells, or PBMCs.

A COVID-19 case had been met by exposed participants during the 2 weeks before study entry. Between the trimmed V and J ends, which lost 1 base and 1 base, there was a span of 7 bases. The CDR3 totals 13 residues. Looked up from germline, CDR1 is SQVTM and CDR2 is ANQGSEA. Repertoires were generated with immunoSEQ multiplex PCR, while TCRdb's copy carries only in-frame clones and drops some. The sample has a few hundred thousand clones, 85% to 90% seen once; the top ten hold 2.5% to 3%. Sample: PBMCs or T cells enriched from blood (not recorded which). The clonotype comes from a woman between 50 and 59 years old who had been exposed to COVID-19. The chain uses TRBV29-1 and TRBJ2-5; D might be TRBD1 (5 bases). This CDR3 is CSVEGQLQETQYF. The CDR3 DNA reads as TGCAGCGTTGAAGGACAGCTCCAAGAGACCCAGTACTTC.